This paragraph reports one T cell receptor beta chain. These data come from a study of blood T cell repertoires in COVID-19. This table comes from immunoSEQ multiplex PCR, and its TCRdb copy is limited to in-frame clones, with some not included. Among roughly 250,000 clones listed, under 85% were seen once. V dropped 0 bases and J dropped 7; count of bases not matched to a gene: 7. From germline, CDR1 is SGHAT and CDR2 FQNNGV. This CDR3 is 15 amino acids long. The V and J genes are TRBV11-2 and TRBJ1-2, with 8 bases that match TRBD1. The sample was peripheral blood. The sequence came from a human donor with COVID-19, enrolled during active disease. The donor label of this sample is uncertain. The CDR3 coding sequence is TGTGCCAGCAGCTTAGACCGGACAGGGTGGTTTGGCTACACCTTC. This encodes CASSLDRTGWFGYTF.